Listed here are 30 T cell receptor beta chains from one sample, sequenced in a study of T cells in Graves' hyperthyroidism and ophthalmopathy. RNA transcripts served as the template for amplifying TCR beta CDR3 regions. The HTBI primer set drove a first-round RT-PCR of the TCR CDR3. TCRdb reprocessed the multiplex PCR reads via MiXCR and lists one record per CDR3 protein. Of about 290,000 distinct CDR3 sequences in the sample, around a sixth were seen once. Sequencing was performed on blood. The receptor set was obtained from a young man with Graves' hyperthyroidism.

V gene TRBV2 combines with J gene TRBJ2-5; TRBD2 agrees at 7 bases. V was pared by 6 bases and J by 3 bases, with 4 bases of the junction left unmatched. Germline lookup yields CDR1 SNHLY and CDR2 FYNNEI. The CDR3 is made up of 13 amino acids. The CDR3 sequence is CASRAAGEETQYF. The CDR3 DNA follows: TGTGCCAGCAGGGCGGCGGGGGAAGAGACCCAGTACTTC. Looking up the rest from reference TRBV2 and TRBJ2-5 gives the full variable domain: EPEVTQTPSHQVTQMGQEVILRCVPISNHLYFYWYRQILGQKVEFLVSFYNNEISEKSEIFDDQFSVERPDGSNFTLKIRSTKLEDSAMYFCASRAAGEETQYFGPGTRLLVL.

This clonotype was counted between two and nine times. The V gene is TRBV20-1, the J gene TRBJ2-1; possible D gene TRBD2, 6 bases. Trimming took off 0 bases at V and 4 bases at J, with 34 bases between the two ends. Germline V gives CDR1 DFQATT, CDR2 SNEGSKA (reference sequence). The CDR3 loop spans 22 amino acids. CDR3 bases: TGCAGTGCTAGAGATATAACCCCGGGGGAGGAAATGACCTACGCTTTTTACAATGAGCAGTTCTTC. It specifies CSARDITPGEEMTYAFYNEQFF.

In its sample, this clonotype was seen a few times. CDR3 nucleotides: TGTGCCACCAGCAGAGGTAGGGAGGAGACCCAGTACTTC. Amino acids: CATSRGREETQYF. J is TRBJ2-5 and V is TRBV15, with D perhaps matching TRBD2 (5 bases). This CDR3 has 13 amino acids. Germline V gene sequence: CDR1 LNHNV, CDR2 YYDKDF (reference sequence). V was clipped by 1 base and J by 5 bases, with 8 bases between them.

The chain uses TRBV5-1 and TRBJ2-1; D remains unclear. Germline loops: CDR1 SGHRS, CDR2 YFSETQ. The CDR3 spans 12 residues. The ends were cut back, 4 bases at V and 10 bases at J, with 12 bases in the middle. This chain's CDR3 is CASSGANREQFF. The CDR3 DNA sequence: TGCGCCAGCAGCGGAGCAAATCGGGAGCAGTTCTTC.

This clonotype was picked up a small number of times. A much larger clone is a single base away; this may be a read error. The genes are TRBV6-2 or TRBV6-3 and TRBJ2-1; 13 bases fit TRBD2. This CDR3 has 20 amino acids. Germline CDR1 reads MNHEY; CDR2 reads SVGEGT. The CDR3 is CASSGPGLAGPQEPYNEQSF. The CDR3, as DNA: TGTGCCAGCAGTGGCCCGGGACTAGCGGGACCCCAGGAGCCCTACAATGAGCAGTCCTTC.

The J gene is TRBJ2-7, the V gene TRBV20-1; 10 bases match TRBD2. CDR3 length: 16 residues. CDR1 DFQATT and CDR2 SNEGSKA come from the germline V gene (reference sequence). Losses at the gene ends were 0 bases for V and 3 bases for J; bases not matched to a gene: 8. The CDR3 loop is CSARDPRTSGNYEQYF. CDR3 nucleotides: TGCAGTGCTAGAGATCCTCGGACTAGCGGAAACTACGAGCAGTACTTC.

This clonotype occurred many times. This chain connects TRBV20-1 to TRBJ2-1; TRBD2 matches at 8 bases. Germline V gene sequence: CDR1 DFQATT, CDR2 SNEGSKA (reference sequence). V trimming: 3 bases; J trimming: 9 bases; junction bases outside the gene matches: 7. The CDR3 is 13 residues long. CDR3 residues: CSARPSGYLEQFF. CDR3 in DNA: TGCAGTGCTAGGCCTAGCGGGTACCTTGAGCAGTTCTTC.

This clonotype was seen many times. The V and J genes are TRBV20-1 and TRBJ2-1; D is ambiguous. The CDR3 is 11 residues long. Per the germline V gene, CDR1 is DFQATT and CDR2 is SNEGSKA (reference sequence). With 5 bases removed from V and 10 bases from J, the gap between germline ends came to 12 bases. The CDR3 is CSAPFNSEQFF. The CDR3, as DNA: TGCAGTGCTCCTTTCAACAGCGAGCAGTTCTTC.

This clonotype was counted many times. The chain recombines TRBV6-1 with TRBJ2-3, with 11 bases matching TRBD2. The J segment lost 0 bases and the V segment lost 6 bases, leaving 5 bases of the junction unmatched. The germline gives CDR1 MNHNS, CDR2 SASEGT. The CDR3 length is 16 residues. As DNA, the CDR3 is TGTGCCAGCAGGAAGGGACTAGCGGCTAGCACAGATACGCAGTATTTT. This codes for CASRKGLAASTDTQYF.

This clonotype was found many times. This chain uses TRBV28 with TRBJ1-2; possibly TRBD1 for D (5 bases). Trimming removed 2 bases from V and 5 bases from J, with 6 bases in between. This CDR3 region has 12 residues. Germline V gene lookup returns CDR1 MDHEN and CDR2 SYDVKM. The CDR3 spells CASSLRQYGYTF. In DNA, the CDR3 is TGTGCCAGCAGTTTAAGACAGTATGGCTACACCTTC.

In this sample, this clonotype turned up many times. The chain is built from TRBV28 and TRBJ1-2; 10 nucleotides match TRBD1. This CDR3 region has 14 residues. Trimming removed 11 bases from V and 7 bases from J; junction bases left unmatched: 13. CDR1 MDHEN and CDR2 SYDVKM come from the germline V gene. Here the CDR3 reads CASRSGTGVFGYTF. The DNA for the CDR3 is TGTGCCTCCCGGTCCGGGACAGGGGTTTTTGGCTACACCTTC.

There are many counts of this clonotype. The chain combines TRBV5-1 with TRBJ2-7; 7 positions match TRBD1. The CDR3 runs to 16 residues. V gave up 5 bases and J gave up 0 bases; unmatched junction bases: 11. The V gene's germline CDR1 is SGHRS and CDR2 YFSETQ. The CDR3 DNA follows: TGCGCCAGCAGTCAGGGGGTAACTACGAGCTCCTACGAGCAGTACTTC. This gives the protein CASSQGVTTSSYEQYF.

This clonotype was counted a few times. The V and J genes are TRBV4-2 and TRBJ2-7; the match to TRBD2 covers 12 bases. This CDR3 region has 15 residues. V shed 5 bases, J shed 5 bases, and the junction held 7 bases outside the gene matches. Germline V lookup: CDR1 LGHNA, CDR2 YNFKEQ. CDR3 bases: TGTGCCAGCAGCACACGACTAGCGGGAGACGACGAGCAGTACTTC. Encoded protein: CASSTRLAGDDEQYF.

This clonotype was seen repeatedly, ten times or more. This may be a read error: a much more frequent sequence differs by one nucleotide. Because the CDR3 is missing its conserved closing phenylalanine or tryptophan, this is likely a read error. The V gene is TRBV28, the J gene TRBJ1-1, with a possible D match to TRBD1 (5 bases). The CDR3 runs 12 residues. Germline assignment: CDR1 MDHEN and CDR2 SYDVKM. The ends were cut back, 6 bases at V and 8 bases at J, with 13 bases in the middle. The DNA of the CDR3 is TGTGCCAGCAGGCGGACCACAGGCGAAGCTTTCCTT. Protein sequence: CASRRTTGEAFL.

In its sample, this clonotype was seen a few times. The gene calls are TRBV4-1 and TRBJ1-5; the D gene is possibly TRBD1 (6 bases). The CDR3 covers 19 residues. V lost 3 bases and J 0 bases, leaving 21 bases between the germline ends. Per germline, CDR1 MGHRA and CDR2 YSYEKL. The CDR3 loop is CASSHPRDRRNNSNQPQHF. The CDR3 bases are TGCGCCAGCAGCCACCCCAGAGACAGGAGAAATAATAGCAATCAGCCCCAGCATTTT.

The chain couples TRBV11-3 to TRBJ1-4; D perhaps matches TRBD1 (5 bases). Germline V gives CDR1 SGHNT, CDR2 YENEEA. The CDR3 spans 16 residues. V gave up 7 bases and J gave up 1 base, with 16 bases separating them. The CDR3: CASISGSQGTNEKLFF. CDR3 sequence (DNA): TGTGCCAGCATCTCAGGGTCCCAGGGAACTAATGAAAAACTGTTTTTT.

There are many counts of this clonotype. V usage is TRBV5-1 and J usage is TRBJ2-2; D may be TRBD1 (5 bases). Germline lookup yields CDR1 SGHRS and CDR2 YFSETQ. Between the trimmed V and J ends, which lost 1 base and 6 bases, there was a span of 10 bases. This CDR3 has 14 amino acids. The CDR3 reads CASSLRGAAGELFF. DNA for the CDR3: TGCGCCAGCAGCTTGAGGGGCGCGGCCGGGGAGCTGTTTTTT.

The chain links TRBV6-2 or TRBV6-3 to TRBJ2-7; D unclear. The CDR3 is 14 residues long. The germline V gene encodes CDR1 MNHEY and CDR2 SVGEGT. The V end was cut by 0 bases, the J end by 2 bases, with 8 bases between. The DNA for the CDR3 is TGTGCCAGCAGTTACTCGATCCTCGCCTACGAGCAGTACTTC. Its translation: CASSYSILAYEQYF.

This clonotype was observed many times. The genes are TRBV28 and TRBJ1-1; D gene unclear. In germline, CDR1 is MDHEN, CDR2 SYDVKM. V lost 10 bases to trimming and J lost 1 base, with 7 bases between them. The CDR3 has 11 amino acids. CDR3 sequence (DNA): TGTGCCATCACGGAGAACACTGAAGCTTTCTTT. Translated: CAITENTEAFF.

The rearrangement uses TRBV24-1 and TRBJ2-5; 8 bases fit TRBD1. In germline, CDR1 is KGHDR, CDR2 SFDVKD. The CDR3 sequence is 16 residues long. After removal of 3 bases from V and 2 bases from J, the junction contained 7 bases not matched to a gene. CDR3 coding DNA: TGTGCCACCAGTGATCCCGGGACAGGACTTCAAGAGACCCAGTACTTC. Its translation is CATSDPGTGLQETQYF.

The chain joins TRBV13 to TRBJ2-3; D not certain. The V end lost 1 base, the J end lost 2 bases, and 10 bases lay between the germline ends. CDR1 and CDR2 (germline): PRHDT, FYEKMQ (reference sequence). The CDR3 length is 15 residues. This CDR3 reads CASSLEGSITDTQYF. Written as DNA, the CDR3 is TGTGCCAGCAGCTTAGAAGGGTCAATCACAGATACGCAGTATTTT.

This clonotype was picked up a small number of times. The gene calls are TRBV9 and TRBJ2-5, with 11 bases matching TRBD2. There are 20 residues in the CDR3. The V gene end was trimmed by 3 bases and the J gene end by 3 bases; junction bases not matched to a gene: 19. The V gene's germline CDR1 is SGDLS and CDR2 YYNGEE. CDR3 sequence (DNA): TGTGCCAGCAGCGGAGGGACGGATGTTCGTAGCGGGAGGGCCGAAGAGACCCAGTACTTC. As protein: CASSGGTDVRSGRAEETQYF.

There are a few counts of this clonotype. The chain is built from TRBV11-2 and TRBJ1-5; D remains unclear. Trimming shortened V by 6 bases and J by 6 bases, and 9 bases separated the two germline ends. CDR1 is SGHAT, CDR2 FQNNGV, per germline. The CDR3 spans 12 residues. The CDR3 reads CASSEGGQPQHF. CDR3 coding DNA: TGTGCCAGCAGTGAGGGAGGTCAGCCCCAGCATTTT. Drawing the rest from reference TRBV11-2 and TRBJ1-5, the complete variable domain is EAGVAQSPRYKIIEKRQSVAFWCNPISGHATLYWYQQILGQGPKLLIQFQNNGVVDDSQLPKDRFSAERLKGVDSTLKIQPAKLEDSAVYLCASSEGGQPQHFGDGTRLSIL.

Regarding this clonotype: It may be a read error: a sequence one base away is much more abundant. This rearrangement joins TRBV12-3 or TRBV12-4 to TRBJ1-2; 7 bases align to TRBD1. J lost 10 bases, V lost 5 bases, and 13 bases had no gene match. The CDR3 totals 14 residues. In DNA form, the CDR3 reads TGTGCCAGCAGTCTCGGGACAGTGGTTTCTGACTACACCTTC. This gives the protein CASSLGTVVSDYTF.

This clonotype has just a few counts. J is TRBJ2-2 and V is TRBV29-1; D remains ambiguous. Germline CDR1 is SQVTM and CDR2 is ANQGSEA. The CDR3 sequence is 14 residues long. The ends were cut back, 6 bases at V and 0 bases at J, with 11 bases in the middle. Written as DNA, the CDR3 is TGCAGCGTCGACGGACCCGCGAACACCGGGGAGCTGTTTTTT. Its protein is CSVDGPANTGELFF.

This clonotype was seen a few times. A much larger clone differs from this one at a single base, so this may be a read error. This chain connects TRBV2 to TRBJ2-1; 8 positions match TRBD2. CDR1 and CDR2 from the germline V gene are SNHLY and FYNNEI. The CDR3 runs 15 residues. V shed 3 bases, J shed 7 bases, and the junction held 8 bases outside the gene matches. The CDR3 loop reads CASSEIAGFGNEQFF. Written as DNA, the CDR3 is TGTGCCAGCAGTGAGATAGCGGGGTTTGGTAATGAGCAGTTCTTC. The full variable domain, its missing parts supplied by reference TRBV2 and TRBJ2-1, is EPEVTQTPSHQVTQMGQEVILRCVPISNHLYFYWYRQILGQKVEFLVSFYNNEISEKSEIFDDQFSVERPDGSNFTLKIRSTKLEDSAMYFCASSEIAGFGNEQFFGPGTRLTVL.

This rearrangement joins TRBV7-3 to TRBJ2-7; possible D gene TRBD2, 6 bases. V lost 5 bases, J lost 5 bases, and 13 bases lay in between. CDR1 SGHTA and CDR2 FQGTGA come from the germline V gene. The CDR3 length is 13 residues. The CDR3 reads CASSPLWGDEQYF. The CDR3 DNA reads TGTGCCAGCAGCCCCCTTTGGGGGGACGAGCAGTACTTC.

Ten or more counts support this clonotype. The rearrangement uses TRBV28 and TRBJ2-5; 8 positions match TRBD2. This CDR3 is built from 15 residues. V was clipped by 6 bases and J by 2 bases; unmatched bases: 8. Per the germline V gene, CDR1 is MDHEN and CDR2 is SYDVKM. DNA for the CDR3: TGTGCCAGCAGGCCAGGACTAGCCGGGCAAGAGACCCAGTACTTC. It encodes CASRPGLAGQETQYF.

The chain combines TRBV24-1 with TRBJ1-1; D remains ambiguous. The V gene lost 5 bases and the J gene lost 3 bases, with 6 bases spanning the gap. Germline V gene sequence: CDR1 KGHDR, CDR2 SFDVKD. CDR3 length: 12 amino acids. The CDR3 region is CATSGIDTEAFF. The CDR3 region has the DNA TGTGCCACCAGTGGGATAGACACTGAAGCTTTCTTT.

This clonotype was found a few times. CDR3 region: CASAYLPTGELFF. The CDR3 nucleotides read TGTGCCAGCGCGTACCTTCCGACCGGGGAGCTGTTTTTT. The V call is TRBV6-1, the J call TRBJ2-2; D not certain. Germline values: CDR1 MNHNS, CDR2 SASEGT. V gave up 8 bases and J gave up 5 bases, with 12 bases separating them. This CDR3 is 13 amino acids long.